The 31 T cell receptor beta chains presented below share a single source sample, sequenced in a study of cytotoxic CD8 clonotypes in ibrutinib-treated CLL. Measured with immunoSEQ multiplex PCR; TCRdb has only the in-frame clones, and not every one. The data hold a few hundred thousand clones, with less than 75% observed a single time. The sequencing here drew on PBMCs, taken after 24 months of ibrutinib treatment. All receptors derive from a human donor with chronic lymphocytic leukemia.

The chain links TRBV2 to TRBJ2-1; 13 bases are a match to TRBD2. This CDR3 spans 18 amino acids. V was pared by 6 bases and J by 12 bases, with 20 bases of the junction left unmatched. Per the germline V gene, CDR1 is SNHLY and CDR2 is FYNNEI. CDR3 protein: CASSARLAGGTFNDGQFF. Written as DNA, the CDR3 is TGTGCCAGCAGCGCGAGACTAGCGGGAGGTACCTTCAATGACGGGCAGTTCTTC.

The chain couples TRBV9 to TRBJ2-3; D is uncertain. This CDR3 comprises 13 residues. Trimming pared 2 bases from V and 3 bases from J, leaving 7 bases between. Looked up from germline, CDR1 is SGDLS and CDR2 is YYNGEE. CDR3 in DNA: TGTGCCAGCAGCGTTTTTTGGACAGATACGCAGTATTTT. Translation: CASSVFWTDTQYF.

The table lists this clone with a few counts. The V gene is TRBV6-5, the J gene TRBJ2-2; 8 bases agree with TRBD1. Trimming took 7 bases from V and 4 from J; bases not matched to a gene: 5. Germline-derived CDR1 and CDR2 are MNHEY and SVGAGI. CDR3 size: 14 residues. DNA of the CDR3: TGTGCCAGCAACCCCAGGGGGCCCACCGGGGAGCTGTTTTTT. Translation gives CASNPRGPTGELFF.

This clone has more than one count but fewer than ten. The chain joins TRBV27 to TRBJ1-4; TRBD1 matches 7 bases. Germline trimming cut 6 bases from V and 8 bases from J; bases unmatched to any gene: 9. CDR1 is MNHEY, CDR2 SMNVEV, per germline (reference sequence). The CDR3 extends over 14 amino acids. CDR3 amino acids: CASRYTGAGEKLFF. CDR3 coding DNA: TGTGCCAGCAGATACACAGGGGCGGGGGAAAAACTGTTTTTT.

For the CDR3, the DNA is TGTGCCAGCATCTCGGGACAGGGTTCCTACAATGAGCAGTTCTTC. Translated: CASISGQGSYNEQFF. The V call is TRBV28, the J call TRBJ2-1; 9 nucleotides agree with TRBD1. Germline trimming cut 7 bases from V and 1 base from J; bases unmatched to any gene: 5. The CDR3 runs 15 residues. Germline lookup yields CDR1 MDHEN and CDR2 SYDVKM.

This clone was detected a few times. The V and J genes are TRBV6-5 and TRBJ2-7, with D perhaps matching TRBD2 (6 bases). Germline V CDR1 and CDR2: MNHEY, SVGAGI. V gave up 3 bases and J gave up 3 bases, with 15 bases separating them. The CDR3 has 15 amino acids. In DNA, the CDR3 is TGTGCCAGCAGTTATTCTAGGCAGGGAGGCTACGAGCAGTACTTC. It yields the protein CASSYSRQGGYEQYF.

CDR3 nucleotides: TGTGCCAGCAGCCAACCGGGACAGGGTGGGAGGAATCAGCCCCAGCATTTT. It is translated as CASSQPGQGGRNQPQHF. V is TRBV4-2 and J is TRBJ1-5; 9 bases line up with TRBD1. The germline gives CDR1 LGHNA, CDR2 YNFKEQ. This CDR3 contains 17 residues. V was clipped by 2 bases and J by 4 bases; unmatched bases: 9.

This chain uses TRBV29-1 with TRBJ2-3; 7 positions agree with TRBD1. V lost 7 bases and J lost 3; bases outside the gene matches: 16. This CDR3 contains 16 residues. Germline V gives CDR1 SQVTM, CDR2 ANQGSEA. The CDR3 bases are TGCAGCGCCCGCCGAACAGGGGATGTTGAAACAGATACGCAGTATTTT. This gives the protein CSARRTGDVETDTQYF.

The V call is TRBV2, the J call TRBJ2-4, with TRBD2 identical over 7 bases. The V and J ends lost 4 bases and 2 bases, in that order; junction bases with no gene match: 8. Germline loops: CDR1 SNHLY, CDR2 FYNNEI. The CDR3 is 16 residues long. The chain's CDR3 is CASSVGGYLTKNIQYF. The CDR3 coding sequence is TGTGCCAGCAGTGTGGGGGGGTACTTGACCAAAAACATTCAGTACTTC. The entire variable domain, with the rest obtained from reference TRBV2 and TRBJ2-4, is as follows: EPEVTQTPSHQVTQMGQEVILRCVPISNHLYFYWYRQILGQKVEFLVSFYNNEISEKSEIFDDQFSVERPDGSNFTLKIRSTKLEDSAMYFCASSVGGYLTKNIQYFGAGTRLSVL.

The chain employs TRBV5-5 and TRBJ2-7, with D perhaps matching TRBD2 (7 bases). This CDR3 spans 17 amino acids. Trimming left V 6 bases short and J 5 bases short, with 27 bases between. CDR1 is SGHKS and CDR2 is YYEKEE in the germline V gene (reference sequence). The CDR3 nucleotides are TGTGCCAGCACCGAAGCCTGGGGGCGGGAGATTCGCCACGAGCAGTACTTC. It encodes CASTEAWGREIRHEQYF.

The chain has TRBV25-1 and TRBJ1-4; possible D gene TRBD1, 6 bases. The V and J ends lost 3 bases and 10 bases respectively, with 15 bases between them. From germline, CDR1 is MGHDK and CDR2 SYGVNS. This CDR3 contains 14 residues. The CDR3 loop reads CASSDFGGRGKLFF. The DNA of the CDR3 is TGTGCCAGCAGTGATTTTGGGGGGCGGGGAAAACTGTTTTTT.

The V call is TRBV4-2, the J call TRBJ2-2; 8 bases align to TRBD2. Per the germline V gene, CDR1 is LGHNA and CDR2 is YNFKEQ. The CDR3 contains 14 residues. The trim removed 6 bases at V and 3 bases at J, leaving 3 bases unmatched. CDR3 amino acids: CASSPGGYTGELFF. The CDR3 DNA follows: TGTGCCAGCAGTCCGGGGGGGTACACCGGGGAGCTGTTTTTT.

This chain connects TRBV28 to TRBJ1-4, with TRBD1 identical over 9 bases. The CDR3 loop spans 16 amino acids. V was clipped by 2 bases and J by 6 bases; unmatched bases: 7. Germline V lookup: CDR1 MDHEN, CDR2 SYDVKM. The CDR3 loop reads CASSLQKTGGYEKLFF. The CDR3 DNA reads as TGTGCCAGCAGTTTACAAAAGACAGGGGGATATGAAAAACTGTTTTTT.

This chain uses TRBV4-3 with TRBJ2-7; 7 positions agree with TRBD1. The CDR3 covers 17 residues. The trim removed 2 bases at V and 6 bases at J, leaving 16 bases unmatched. Germline CDR1 reads LGHNA; CDR2 reads YSLEER. The CDR3: CASSQRGTGTVIGEQYF. The CDR3 DNA follows: TGCGCCAGCAGCCAAAGGGGCACCGGGACAGTGATCGGCGAGCAGTACTTC.

This clone was seen more than once but under ten times. Within the sample, other DNA sequences also encode this same CDR3. V is TRBV7-9 and J is TRBJ2-3; D gene ambiguous. The CDR3 is 12 amino acids. The V gene's germline CDR1 is SEHNR and CDR2 FQNEAQ (reference sequence). The V gene lost 5 bases and the J gene lost 3 bases, with 6 bases spanning the gap. CDR3 sequence reads: CASSLDTDTQYF. The CDR3 region has the DNA TGTGCCAGCAGCCTCGATACAGATACGCAGTATTTT.

V and J are TRBV9 and TRBJ2-6, with TRBD1 matching 7 bases. CDR1 and CDR2 from the germline V gene are SGDLS and YYNGEE. V trimming: 5 bases; J trimming: 2 bases; junction bases outside the gene matches: 1. The CDR3 runs 14 residues. The CDR3 here is CASSDRAGANVLTF. CDR3 DNA sequence: TGTGCCAGCAGTGACAGGGCTGGGGCCAACGTCCTGACTTTC.

This clone has more than one count but fewer than ten. The chain employs TRBV12-5 and TRBJ2-3; D gene unclear. Germline values: CDR1 LGHNT, CDR2 FRNRAP. V shed 5 bases and J shed 9 bases, with 12 bases lying between them. This CDR3 spans 12 amino acids. CDR3 sequence: CASGPTLWTQYF. The CDR3 DNA reads as TGTGCTAGTGGTCCCACCTTGTGGACGCAGTATTTT.

J is TRBJ2-7 and V is TRBV6-6; 10 nucleotides agree with TRBD2. CDR3 length equals 16 residues. Germline-derived CDR1 and CDR2 are MNHNY and SVGAGI (reference sequence). The V gene end was trimmed by 6 bases and the J gene end by 0 bases; junction bases not matched to a gene: 8. For the CDR3, the DNA is TGTGCCAGCAGGCTAGCGGGGGCCCTCAGCTCCTACGAGCAGTACTTC. Its translation: CASRLAGALSSYEQYF.

V gene TRBV29-1 combines with J gene TRBJ2-1, with D maybe TRBD2 (5 bases). CDR1 is SQVTM, CDR2 ANQGSEA, per germline. V lost 4 bases and J 9 bases, leaving 19 bases between the germline ends. CDR3 length: 14 amino acids. This CDR3 is CSVVFLAGTGEQFF. The DNA of the CDR3 is TGCAGCGTTGTTTTCCTCGCGGGTACGGGTGAGCAGTTCTTC.

This clone was counted only a few times. The gene calls are TRBV28 and TRBJ1-1, with D perhaps TRBD1 (5 bases). The CDR3 contains 15 residues. The V gene lost 6 bases and the J gene lost 0 bases, with 14 bases spanning the gap. CDR1 and CDR2 (germline): MDHEN, SYDVKM. This chain's CDR3 is CASRYPRGVNTEAFF. The CDR3 DNA sequence: TGTGCCAGCAGGTACCCTCGGGGGGTGAACACTGAAGCTTTCTTT.

About this clone: A read error may be the cause here, since a much bigger clone is one base away. V is TRBV4-2 and J is TRBJ2-7; no reliable D call. The V end was cut by 1 base, the J end by 5 bases, with 3 bases between. Germline-derived CDR1 and CDR2 are LGHNA and YNFKEQ. The CDR3 runs to 11 residues. This chain's CDR3 is CASSQGHEQYF. Here the CDR3 DNA reads TGTGCCAGCAGCCAAGGGCACGAGCAGTACTTC.

This sequence joins TRBV7-6 and TRBJ2-3, with D unresolved. V was shortened by 5 bases and J by 4 bases, with 13 bases between the two germline ends. The germline V gene encodes CDR1 SGHVS and CDR2 FNYEAQ. The CDR3 extends over 14 amino acids. The CDR3 reads CASSKVDVSDTQYF. DNA of the CDR3: TGTGCCAGCAGCAAAGTGGACGTCTCAGATACGCAGTATTTT.

V and J are TRBV25-1 and TRBJ2-3; 7 bases fit TRBD2. The V gene end was trimmed by 6 bases and the J gene end by 6 bases; junction bases not matched to a gene: 0. Per the germline V gene, CDR1 is MGHDK and CDR2 is SYGVNS. The CDR3 contains 11 residues. The CDR3 reads CASRGGDTQYF. The CDR3 nucleotides are TGTGCCAGCAGGGGAGGGGATACGCAGTATTTT.

Written as DNA, the CDR3 is TGTGCCAGCAGTTTCCCGGGTGACACAGATACGCAGTATTTT. Its protein is CASSFPGDTDTQYF. V is TRBV27 and J is TRBJ2-3; D remains unclear. Germline lookup yields CDR1 MNHEY and CDR2 SMNVEV (reference sequence). CDR3 size: 14 residues. V lost 3 bases and J lost 2, with 9 bases in between.

The sample holds one count of this clone. The chain carries TRBV28 and TRBJ1-5; 8 bases match TRBD1. Germline trimming cut 4 bases from V and 3 bases from J; bases unmatched to any gene: 8. Looked up from germline, CDR1 is MDHEN and CDR2 is SYDVKM. The length of the CDR3 is 16 residues. Here the CDR3 DNA reads TGTGCCAGCAGTTCGCCCGGGGACAGGCCCAATCAGCCCCAGCATTTT. Its protein product is CASSSPGDRPNQPQHF.

As to this clone: A junction boundary mismatches the germline segment, possibly from a read error. The V call is TRBV7-6, the J call TRBJ2-2, with 12 nucleotides matching TRBD2. Germline-derived CDR1 and CDR2 are SGHVS and FNYEAQ. CDR3 length: 16 residues. As DNA, the CDR3 is TGTGCCAGCAGCCTAGCGGGAGGGCCGAACACCGGGGAGCTGTTTTTT. As protein: CASSLAGGPNTGELFF.

This chain connects TRBV15 to TRBJ2-5, with 12 bases that match TRBD2. The length of the CDR3 is 18 residues. The trim removed 0 bases at V and 5 bases at J, leaving 10 bases unmatched. The germline V gene encodes CDR1 LNHNV and CDR2 YYDKDF (reference sequence). CDR3 residues: CATSRDHHGLAGRETQYF. The CDR3 DNA reads as TGTGCCACCAGCAGAGATCACCACGGACTAGCGGGACGGGAGACCCAGTACTTC. Full variable domain (missing parts from reference TRBV15 and TRBJ2-5): DAMVIQNPRYQVTQFGKPVTLSCSQTLNHNVMYWYQQKSSQAPKLLFHYYDKDFNNEADTPDNFQSRRPNTSFCFLDIRSPGLGDTAMYLCATSRDHHGLAGRETQYFGPGTRLLVL.

This clone was counted once. The chain couples TRBV11-3 to TRBJ2-5, with D hard to call. V gave up 5 bases and J gave up 5 bases, with 15 bases separating them. CDR3 length: 14 amino acids. CDR1 and CDR2 from the germline V gene are SGHNT and YENEEA. In DNA, the CDR3 is TGTGCCAGCAGCGATCGAGCCAGTGTGGAGACCCAGTACTTC. This gives the protein CASSDRASVETQYF.

This chain uses TRBV7-8 with TRBJ2-1, with 16 positions matching TRBD2. With V trimmed by 1 base and J by 4 bases, 4 bases remained unmatched. This CDR3 region has 18 residues. Per the germline V gene, CDR1 is SGHVS and CDR2 is FQNEAQ. The DNA of the CDR3 is TGTGCCAGCAGCTTAGGGGGACTAGCGGGAGGGCCTTACAATGAGCAGTTCTTC. Its translation is CASSLGGLAGGPYNEQFF. Looking up the rest from reference TRBV7-8 and TRBJ2-1 gives the full variable domain: GAGVSQSPRYKVAKRGQDVALRCDPISGHVSLFWYQQALGQGPEFLTYFQNEAQLDKSGLPSDRFFAERPEGSVSTLKIQRTQQEDSAVYLCASSLGGLAGGPYNEQFFGPGTRLTVL.

The V call is TRBV6-9, the J call TRBJ2-7; D may be TRBD2 (5 bases). CDR3 length: 12 amino acids. CDR1 is MNHGY, CDR2 SVAAGI, per germline. V lost 6 bases and J lost 4, with 10 bases in between. Here the CDR3 reads CASRLDSYEQYF. The DNA for the CDR3 is TGTGCCAGCAGGTTGGACTCTTACGAGCAGTACTTC.

This sequence joins TRBV7-8 and TRBJ2-1; D is ambiguous. V was clipped by 6 bases and J by 10 bases, with 13 bases between them. CDR3 length: 12 residues. CDR1 SGHVS and CDR2 FQNEAQ come from the germline V gene. CDR3 DNA sequence: TGTGCCAGCAGTTTTCGACCCGAGGAGCAGTTCTTC. It is translated as CASSFRPEEQFF.